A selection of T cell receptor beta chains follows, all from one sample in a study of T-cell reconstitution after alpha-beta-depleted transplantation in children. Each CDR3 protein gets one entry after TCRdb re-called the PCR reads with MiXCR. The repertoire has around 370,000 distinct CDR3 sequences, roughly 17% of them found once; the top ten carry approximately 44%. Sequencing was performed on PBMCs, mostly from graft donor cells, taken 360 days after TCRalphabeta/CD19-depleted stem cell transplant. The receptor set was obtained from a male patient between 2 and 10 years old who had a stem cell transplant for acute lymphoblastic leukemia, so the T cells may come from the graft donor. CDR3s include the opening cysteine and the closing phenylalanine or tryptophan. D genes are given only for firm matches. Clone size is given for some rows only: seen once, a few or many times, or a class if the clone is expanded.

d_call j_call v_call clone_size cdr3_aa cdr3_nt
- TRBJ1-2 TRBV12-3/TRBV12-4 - CASSRRGSNYGYTF TGTGCCAGCAGTCGGAGGGGCTCTAACTATGGCTACACCTTC
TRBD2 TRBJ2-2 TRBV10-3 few CATRTSGDTGELFF TGTGCCACCAGGACTAGCGGGGACACCGGGGAGCTGTTTTTT
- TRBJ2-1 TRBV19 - CASSFGGRSNNEQFF TGTGCCAGTTCCTTTGGTGGCAGATCCAACAATGAGCAGTTCTTC
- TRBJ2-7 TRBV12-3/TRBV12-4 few CASSLVRHEQYF TGTGCCAGCAGTTTAGTCCGGCACGAGCAGTACTTC
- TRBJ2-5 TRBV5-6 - CASRPQTGRIRETQYF TGTGCCAGCAGACCCCAGACAGGGAGGATAAGAGAGACCCAGTACTTC
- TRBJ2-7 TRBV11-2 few CASSLWGSTVYEQYF TGTGCCAGCAGCTTATGGGGCTCCACCGTATACGAGCAGTACTTC
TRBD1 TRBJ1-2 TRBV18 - CASSPYRGRGYGYTF TGTGCCAGCTCACCATACAGGGGGCGCGGGTATGGCTACACCTTC
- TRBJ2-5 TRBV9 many CASSVDVQETQYF TGTGCCAGCAGCGTGGACGTACAAGAGACCCAGTACTTC
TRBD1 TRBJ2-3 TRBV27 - CASKDWTGGRDTQYF TGTGCCAGCAAGGACTGGACAGGGGGCAGAGATACGCAGTATTTT
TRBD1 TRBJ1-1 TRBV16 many CASSQSGTANTEAFF TGTGCCAGCAGCCAATCAGGGACAGCGAACACTGAAGCTTTCTTT
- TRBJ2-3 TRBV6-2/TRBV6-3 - CASSSPAGPFTDTQYF TGTGCCAGCAGTTCCCCGGCGGGACCTTTCACAGATACGCAGTATTTT
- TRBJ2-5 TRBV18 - CASSPNRQETQYF TGTGCCAGCTCACCCAACAGGCAAGAGACCCAGTACTTC
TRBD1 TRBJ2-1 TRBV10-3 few CAIRGVSLSDRGRDLF TGTGCCATCAGGGGTGTTTCCTTGTCGGACAGGGGAAGGGACCTCTTC
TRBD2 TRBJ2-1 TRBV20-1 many CSARARQGYRLAFNEQFF TGCAGTGCTAGAGCCAGGCAGGGGTACAGACTAGCGTTCAATGAGCAGTTCTTC
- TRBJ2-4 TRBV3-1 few CASSPQGLAKNIQYF TGTGCCAGCAGCCCCCAGGGGCTAGCCAAAAACATTCAGTACTTC
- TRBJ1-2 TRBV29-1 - CSVAGTLRSGYTF TGCAGCGTCGCCGGGACCCTCCGCTCTGGCTACACCTTC
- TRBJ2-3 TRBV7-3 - CASSWGGAGTDTQYF TGTGCCAGCAGCTGGGGGGGCGCTGGGACAGATACGCAGTATTTT
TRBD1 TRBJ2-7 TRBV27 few CASSSETGAYEQYF TGTGCCAGCAGTTCGGAGACAGGGGCCTACGAGCAGTACTTC
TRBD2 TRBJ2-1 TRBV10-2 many CASSETSGRVSYNEQFF TGCGCCAGCAGTGAAACTAGCGGGAGGGTGTCCTACAATGAGCAGTTCTTC
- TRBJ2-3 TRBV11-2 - CASSLVGGHTDTQYF TGTGCCAGCAGCTTAGTGGGAGGACACACAGATACGCAGTATTTT
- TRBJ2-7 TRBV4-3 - CASSQEGRGAYEQYF TGCGCCAGCAGCCAAGAAGGGCGTGGGGCCTACGAGCAGTACTTC
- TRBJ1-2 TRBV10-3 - CAIGTNYGYTF TGTGCCATCGGGACTAACTATGGCTACACCTTC
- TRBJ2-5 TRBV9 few CASSADGTPTGETQYF TGTGCCAGCAGCGCCGACGGGACACCCACGGGAGAGACCCAGTACTTC
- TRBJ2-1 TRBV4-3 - CASSPRGLTGVQFF TGCGCCAGCAGCCCACGAGGGCTTACGGGAGTGCAGTTCTTC
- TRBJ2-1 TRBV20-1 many CSANPQGSLSYNEQFF TGCAGTGCTAACCCCCAGGGTAGCCTCTCCTACAATGAGCAGTTCTTC
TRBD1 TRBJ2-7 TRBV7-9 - CASRGDRGPYEQYF TGTGCCAGCAGGGGGGACAGGGGTCCCTACGAGCAGTACTTC
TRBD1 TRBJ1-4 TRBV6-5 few CASSYTTGGLGELFF TGTGCCAGCAGTTATACAACAGGGGGCCTAGGGGAACTGTTTTTT
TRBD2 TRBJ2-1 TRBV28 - CASPPGLAGVAYNEQFF TGTGCCAGCCCTCCCGGACTAGCGGGAGTGGCCTACAATGAGCAGTTCTTC
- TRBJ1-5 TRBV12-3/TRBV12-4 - CASSLWGGVGQPQHF TGTGCCAGCAGTTTATGGGGGGGCGTAGGTCAGCCCCAGCATTTT
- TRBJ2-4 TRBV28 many CASSRNRGLAGAPKNIQYF TGTGCCAGCAGCCGGAACAGGGGGCTAGCGGGAGCACCCAAAAACATTCAGTACTTC
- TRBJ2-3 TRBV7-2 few CASSIRLRENTDTQYF TGTGCCAGCAGCATCCGATTGCGGGAAAACACAGATACGCAGTATTTT
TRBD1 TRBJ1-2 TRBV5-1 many CASSLSLGQGIGYTF TGCGCCAGCAGCTTGTCTTTGGGACAGGGAATTGGCTACACCTTC
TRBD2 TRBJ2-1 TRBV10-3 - CAISESVSGSVNEQFF TGTGCCATCAGTGAGTCGGTTAGCGGGAGTGTCAATGAGCAGTTCTTC
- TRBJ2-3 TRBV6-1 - CASSPRLAGPDTQYF TGTGCCAGCAGTCCCCGATTGGCGGGACCAGATACGCAGTATTTT
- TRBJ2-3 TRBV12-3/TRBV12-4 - CASSLSTQRATDTQYF TGTGCCAGCAGTTTATCGACACAGCGGGCCACAGATACGCAGTATTTT
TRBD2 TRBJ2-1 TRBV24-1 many CATDGLTSGYNEQFF TGTGCCACCGACGGTTTGACTAGCGGTTACAATGAGCAGTTCTTC
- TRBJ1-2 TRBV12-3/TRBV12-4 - CASSLRQTGGYTF TGTGCCAGCAGTTTAAGACAAACGGGGGGCTACACCTTC
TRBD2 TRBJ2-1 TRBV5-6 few CASSVTGTSGNNEQFF TGTGCCAGCAGCGTTACCGGGACTAGCGGTAACAATGAGCAGTTCTTC
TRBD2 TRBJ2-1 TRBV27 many CASSFWEGNNEQFF TGTGCCAGCAGTTTTTGGGAGGGCAACAATGAGCAGTTCTTC
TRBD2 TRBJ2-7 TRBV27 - CASSLGASGSYEQYF TGTGCCAGCAGCTTAGGGGCTAGCGGGTCCTACGAGCAGTACTTC
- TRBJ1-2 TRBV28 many CASTKRANYGYTF TGTGCCAGCACTAAGAGGGCTAACTATGGCTACACCTTC
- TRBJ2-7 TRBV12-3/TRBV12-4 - CASSPPLERGSYEQYF TGTGCCAGCAGTCCCCCGCTAGAAAGAGGCTCCTACGAGCAGTACTTC
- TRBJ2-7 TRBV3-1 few CASSPRVWSFTRPLYEQYF TGTGCCAGCAGCCCTAGAGTCTGGAGTTTCACCCGCCCCCTCTACGAGCAGTACTTC
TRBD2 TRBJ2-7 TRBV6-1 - CASSPPGTSGRGEQYF TGTGCCAGCAGTCCCCCCGGGACTAGCGGGAGGGGCGAGCAGTACTTC
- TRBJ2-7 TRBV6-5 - CAVRGLSEQYF TGTGCGGTCCGGGGGCTGTCCGAGCAGTACTTC
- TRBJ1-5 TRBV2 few CASSDRRNQPQHF TGTGCCAGCAGTGACAGGAGAAATCAGCCCCAGCATTTT
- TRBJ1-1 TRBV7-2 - CASSFIPGHMNTEAFF TGTGCCAGCAGCTTTATTCCGGGACACATGAACACTGAAGCTTTCTTT
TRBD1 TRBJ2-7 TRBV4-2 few CASSQEGTGQGTSYEQYF TGTGCCAGCAGCCAAGAAGGTACGGGACAGGGGACCTCCTACGAGCAGTACTTC
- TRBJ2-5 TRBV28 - CASSPGGQGLGTQYF TGTGCCAGCAGTCCCGGGGGCCAAGGCTTGGGGACCCAGTACTTC
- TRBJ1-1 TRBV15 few CATSRDVGTEAFF TGTGCCACCAGCAGAGATGTGGGGACTGAAGCTTTCTTT
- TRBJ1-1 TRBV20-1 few CSSGGAEAFF TGCAGTTCTGGGGGGGCTGAAGCTTTCTTT
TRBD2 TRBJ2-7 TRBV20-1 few CSAQPREGSYEQYF TGCAGTGCCCAGCCGAGGGAGGGGTCCTACGAGCAGTACTTC
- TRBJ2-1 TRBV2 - CASGIDRLGEQFF TGTGCCAGCGGAATTGACAGGTTGGGTGAGCAGTTCTTC
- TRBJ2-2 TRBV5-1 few CASSLVGQTGELFF TGCGCCAGCAGCTTGGTGGGACAAACCGGGGAGCTGTTTTTT
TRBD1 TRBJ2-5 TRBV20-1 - CSARYPGTAQETQYF TGCAGTGCTAGATACCCCGGGACAGCGCAAGAGACCCAGTACTTC
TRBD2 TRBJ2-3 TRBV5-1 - CASSFTGGLTDTQYF TGCGCCAGCAGCTTTACGGGAGGGCTCACAGATACGCAGTATTTT